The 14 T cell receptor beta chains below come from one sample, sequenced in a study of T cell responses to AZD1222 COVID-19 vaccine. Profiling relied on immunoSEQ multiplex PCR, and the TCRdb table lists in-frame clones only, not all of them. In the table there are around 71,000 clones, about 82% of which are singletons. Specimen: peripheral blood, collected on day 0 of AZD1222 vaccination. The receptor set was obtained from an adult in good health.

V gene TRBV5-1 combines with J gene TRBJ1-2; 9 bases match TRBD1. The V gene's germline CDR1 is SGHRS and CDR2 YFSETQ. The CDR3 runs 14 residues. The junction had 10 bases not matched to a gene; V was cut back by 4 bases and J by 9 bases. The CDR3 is CASSDVLQGARYTF. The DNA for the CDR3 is TGCGCCAGCAGCGACGTGTTACAGGGGGCCCGCTACACCTTC.

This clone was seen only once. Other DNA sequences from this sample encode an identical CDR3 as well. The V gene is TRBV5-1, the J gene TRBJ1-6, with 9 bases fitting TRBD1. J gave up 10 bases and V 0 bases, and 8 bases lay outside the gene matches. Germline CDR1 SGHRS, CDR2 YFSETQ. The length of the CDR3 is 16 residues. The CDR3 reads CASSLGFGQGNSPLHF. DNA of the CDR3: TGCGCCAGCAGCTTGGGGTTCGGACAGGGGAACTCACCCCTCCACTTT.

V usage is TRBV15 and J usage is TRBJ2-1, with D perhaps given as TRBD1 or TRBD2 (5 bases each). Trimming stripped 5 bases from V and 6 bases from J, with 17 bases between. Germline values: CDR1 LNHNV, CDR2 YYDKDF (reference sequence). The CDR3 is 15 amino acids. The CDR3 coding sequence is TGTGCCACCAGCGGCCGCCGGGACCCCGGCAATGAGCAGTTCTTC. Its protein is CATSGRRDPGNEQFF.

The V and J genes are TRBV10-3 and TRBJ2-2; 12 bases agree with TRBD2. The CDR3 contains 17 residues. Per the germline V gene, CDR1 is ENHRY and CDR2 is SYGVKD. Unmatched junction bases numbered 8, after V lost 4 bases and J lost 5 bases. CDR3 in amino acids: CAISGLAGGPGTGELFF. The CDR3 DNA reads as TGTGCCATCAGTGGGCTAGCGGGAGGGCCGGGGACCGGGGAGCTGTTTTTT.

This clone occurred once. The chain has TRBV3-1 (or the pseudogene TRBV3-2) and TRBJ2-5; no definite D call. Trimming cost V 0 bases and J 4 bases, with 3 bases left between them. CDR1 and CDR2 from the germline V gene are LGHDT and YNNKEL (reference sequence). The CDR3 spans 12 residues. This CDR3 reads CASSQDGETQYF. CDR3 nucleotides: TGTGCCAGCAGCCAAGACGGAGAGACCCAGTACTTC.

In nucleotides, the CDR3 is TGTGCCAGCTCACCAATGGTCCTAAACACCGGGGAGCTGTTTTTT. Its protein is CASSPMVLNTGELFF. This chain uses TRBV18 with TRBJ2-2; D gene uncertain. V lost 2 bases and J 2 bases, leaving 9 bases between the germline ends. CDR3 length: 15 amino acids. CDR1 is KGHSH, CDR2 LQKENI, per germline.

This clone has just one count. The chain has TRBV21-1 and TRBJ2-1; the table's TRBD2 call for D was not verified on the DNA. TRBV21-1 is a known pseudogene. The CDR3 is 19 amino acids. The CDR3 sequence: CASSSSPGTSGASYNEQFF. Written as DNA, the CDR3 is TGTGCCAGCAGCTCCAGTCCCGGGACTAGCGGGGCATCCTACAATGAGCAGTTCTTC.

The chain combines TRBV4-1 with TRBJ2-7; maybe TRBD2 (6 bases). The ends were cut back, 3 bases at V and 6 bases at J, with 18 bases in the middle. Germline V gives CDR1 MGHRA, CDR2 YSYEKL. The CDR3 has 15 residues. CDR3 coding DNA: TGCGCCAGCAGCCATACTCCTAGCACGCGGGGCGAGCAGTACTTC. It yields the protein CASSHTPSTRGEQYF.

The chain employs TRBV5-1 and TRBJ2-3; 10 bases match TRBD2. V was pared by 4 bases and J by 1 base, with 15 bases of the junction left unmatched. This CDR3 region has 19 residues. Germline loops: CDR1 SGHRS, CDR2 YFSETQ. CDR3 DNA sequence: TGCGCCAGCAGCCGGGATGGACTAGCGGTCCTATGTTGCACAGATACGCAGTATTTT. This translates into CASSRDGLAVLCCTDTQYF. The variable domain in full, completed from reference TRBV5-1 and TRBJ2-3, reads KAGVTQTPRYLIKTRGQQVTLSCSPISGHRSVSWYQQTPGQGLQFLFEYFSETQRNKGNFPGRFSGRQFSNSRSEMNVSTLELGDSALYLCASSRDGLAVLCCTDTQYFGPGTRLTVL.

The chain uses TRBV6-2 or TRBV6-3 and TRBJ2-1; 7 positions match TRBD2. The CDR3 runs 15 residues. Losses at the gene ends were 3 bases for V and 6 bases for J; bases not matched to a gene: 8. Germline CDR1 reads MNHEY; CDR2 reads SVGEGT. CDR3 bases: TGTGCCAGCAGTTATGCGGGAGAGGGCGGCAATGAGCAGTTCTTC. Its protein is CASSYAGEGGNEQFF.

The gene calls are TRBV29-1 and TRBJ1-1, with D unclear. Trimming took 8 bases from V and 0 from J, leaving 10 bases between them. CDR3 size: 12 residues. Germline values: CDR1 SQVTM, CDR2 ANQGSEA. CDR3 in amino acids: CSIKVMNTEAFF. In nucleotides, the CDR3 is TGCAGCATTAAAGTAATGAACACTGAAGCTTTCTTT.

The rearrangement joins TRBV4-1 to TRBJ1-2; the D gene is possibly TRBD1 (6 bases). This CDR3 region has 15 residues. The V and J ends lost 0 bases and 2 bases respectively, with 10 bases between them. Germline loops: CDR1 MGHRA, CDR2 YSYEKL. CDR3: CASSQDPQGNYGYTF. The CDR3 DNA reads TGCGCCAGCAGCCAAGACCCCCAGGGGAACTATGGCTACACCTTC.

Here the CDR3 reads CASSEFQAEAFF. CDR3 coding DNA: TGTGCCAGCAGTGAGTTTCAGGCTGAAGCTTTCTTT. The chain couples TRBV6-1 to TRBJ1-1, with unresolved D. The CDR3 is 12 amino acids. Germline values: CDR1 MNHNS, CDR2 SASEGT. Trimming cost V 3 bases and J 6 bases, with 8 bases left between them.

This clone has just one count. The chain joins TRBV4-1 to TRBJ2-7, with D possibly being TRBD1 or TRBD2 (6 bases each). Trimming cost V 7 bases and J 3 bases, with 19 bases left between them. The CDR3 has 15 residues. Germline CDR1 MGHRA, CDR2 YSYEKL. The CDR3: CASKPQPGAGYEQYF. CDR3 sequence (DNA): TGCGCCAGCAAGCCCCAACCGGGGGCCGGCTACGAGCAGTACTTC.